These T cell receptor beta chains were read from a single sample in a study of shared clonotypes between healthy human individuals. The data were produced by immunoSEQ multiplex PCR, yet TCRdb's version contains in-frame clones alone and is incomplete. The sample yields fewer than 1.8 million clones, 98% seen once. Sequencing was carried out using naive CD4+ T cells sorted from blood. These receptors originate from a man aged 25-45 years in good health. Both conserved end residues are part of each CDR3. A D gene is named only where the DNA matches it firmly. Clone sizes are given selectively: once, few, many, or a class where the clone is expanded.

V gene	J gene	clone size	D gene	CDR3 protein	CDR3 DNA
TRBV7-8	TRBJ2-1	once	.	CASSLESGNEQFF	TGTGCCAGCAGCTTAGAGTCCGGGAATGAGCAGTTCTTC
TRBV29-1	TRBJ1-2	.	TRBD1	CSVELDRGRYGYTF	TGCAGCGTTGAATTGGACAGGGGGCGTTATGGCTACACCTTC
TRBV6-1	TRBJ1-5	.	.	CASSERRGPGNQPQHF	TGTGCCAGCAGTGAGAGAAGAGGGCCTGGCAATCAGCCCCAGCATTTT
TRBV5-6	TRBJ1-5	.	.	CASSLAPGLGNQPQHF	TGTGCCAGCAGCTTGGCCCCAGGGTTAGGCAATCAGCCCCAGCATTTT
TRBV5-6	TRBJ1-5	.	.	CASSATFGKSGNQPQHF	TGTGCCAGCAGCGCAACTTTCGGCAAGTCGGGCAATCAGCCCCAGCATTTT
TRBV5-1	TRBJ1-1	.	.	CASSLQVTNTEAFF	TGCGCCAGCAGCTTACAGGTGACGAACACTGAAGCTTTCTTT
TRBV27	TRBJ2-7	.	.	CASSLWRRGTYEQYF	TGTGCCAGCAGTTTATGGCGGAGGGGAACTTACGAGCAGTACTTC
TRBV12-5	TRBJ1-1	.	TRBD1	CASGPWTGKNTEAFF	TGTGCTAGTGGCCCGTGGACAGGAAAAAACACTGAAGCTTTCTTT
TRBV5-6	TRBJ2-7	.	TRBD1	CASSSEGAWREQYF	TGTGCCAGCAGCTCAGAGGGGGCCTGGCGCGAGCAGTACTTC
TRBV6-6	TRBJ2-1	.	TRBD2	CASRGVAGGWNEQFF	TGTGCCAGCAGAGGCGTAGCGGGAGGCTGGAATGAGCAGTTCTTC
TRBV10-3	TRBJ1-2	.	TRBD1	CAIPGAGGSNGYTF	TGTGCCATCCCCGGGGCAGGGGGTTCGAATGGCTACACCTTC
TRBV11-2	TRBJ2-5	once	.	CASSRGASGPQETQYF	TGTGCCAGCAGTAGGGGGGCTAGCGGTCCTCAAGAGACCCAGTACTTC
TRBV4-2	TRBJ2-5	.	TRBD2	CASSQGGLAGVETQYF	TGTGCCAGCAGCCAAGGTGGACTAGCGGGAGTAGAGACCCAGTACTTC
TRBV19	TRBJ2-2	.	TRBD1	CATGWDRGFTGELFF	TGTGCCACCGGATGGGACAGGGGTTTTACCGGGGAGCTGTTTTTT
TRBV30	TRBJ2-1	.	.	CACIDPLSFNEQFF	TGTGCCTGCATTGACCCCCTCTCGTTCAATGAGCAGTTCTTC
TRBV9	TRBJ1-1	.	TRBD1	CASSVDGTGGIVAEAFF	TGTGCCAGCAGCGTAGATGGCACAGGGGGCATCGTTGCTGAAGCTTTCTTT
TRBV11-3	TRBJ2-1	.	TRBD2	CASSLGQTSGTNEQFF	TGTGCCAGCAGCTTAGGTCAGACTAGCGGGACGAATGAGCAGTTCTTC
TRBV11-2	TRBJ2-5	.	.	CASSRSSAYSPWETQYF	TGTGCCAGCAGCCGCTCAAGCGCTTATTCACCATGGGAGACCCAGTACTTC
TRBV10-3	TRBJ2-5	.	.	CATCMAAQETQYF	TGTGCCACTTGTATGGCGGCTCAAGAGACCCAGTACTTC
TRBV18	TRBJ2-1	once	.	CASSPVLGNEQFF	TGTGCCAGCTCACCAGTACTGGGCAATGAGCAGTTCTTC
TRBV6-5	TRBJ2-7	.	.	CASSYRATLGEQYF	TGTGCCAGCAGTTACCGGGCCACCTTAGGCGAGCAGTACTTC
TRBV7-2	TRBJ2-1	once	TRBD2	CASSPGTSGRHNEQFF	TGTGCCAGCAGCCCCGGGACTAGCGGGAGACACAATGAGCAGTTCTTC